These T cell receptor beta chains were read from a single sample in a study of cytomegalovirus exposure and HLA in healthy donors. Method: immunoSEQ multiplex PCR; TCRdb's copy keeps in-frame clones and lacks some. The sample carries some 130,000 clones, 77% recorded once. Sequencing was done on a sample of PBMCs. The receptor source for this set is a male donor in good health and CMV-seronegative. CDR3s include the opening cysteine and the closing phenylalanine or tryptophan. A D gene is named only where the DNA matches it firmly. Some rows have no size entry. The others give once, few or many, or a class for an expanded clone.

clone_size d_call j_call v_call cdr3_nt cdr3_aa
NA NA TRBJ2-1 TRBV2 TGTGCCAGCAATAAGGGGGGTGGCGGGAGCCGGAATGAGCAGTTCTTC CASNKGGGGSRNEQFF
NA TRBD1 TRBJ1-5 TRBV30 TGTGCCTGGAGTTCTGGACAGGGGTGGAATCAGCCCCAGCATTTT CAWSSGQGWNQPQHF
NA NA TRBJ2-3 TRBV7-9 TGTGCCAGCACCCCGGCGGGGGCGAGCGATACGCAGTATTTT CASTPAGASDTQYF
NA TRBD2 TRBJ2-1 TRBV7-9 TGTGCCAGCAGCTTAGCTTCACTAGCGGGGAAGCCCTACAATGAGCAGTTCTTC CASSLASLAGKPYNEQFF
NA NA TRBJ1-1 TRBV18 TGTGCCAGCTCACCCCAGGCGGGGAACACTGAAGCTTTCTTT CASSPQAGNTEAFF
few NA TRBJ2-2 TRBV5-1 TGCGCCAGCAGCGGCGGGACAGAGAACACCGGGGAGCTGTTTTTT CASSGGTENTGELFF
NA NA TRBJ1-1 TRBV6-5 TGTGCCAGCAGTTACTCAGCAGGGATGAACACTGAAGCTTTCTTT CASSYSAGMNTEAFF
NA NA TRBJ1-6 TRBV21-1 TGTGCCAGCAGCAAAGTTGGGGGGAGGGATTCACCCCTCCACTTT CASSKVGGRDSPLHF
few NA TRBJ1-2 TRBV5-4 TGTGCCAGCAGCCCGGTGGGGGGAGGGAATGGCTACACCTTC CASSPVGGGNGYTF
NA TRBD1 TRBJ2-2 TRBV19 TGTGCCAGTAGTCCGACCGGGACAGTCACCGGGGAGCTGTTTTTT CASSPTGTVTGELFF
NA TRBD1 TRBJ2-2 TRBV5-4 TGTGCCAGCAGCTTGGAACAGGGGGTCGGCGGGGAGCTGTTTTTT CASSLEQGVGGELFF
NA NA TRBJ1-3 TRBV18 TGTGCCAGCTCACCCCAAACAGGCTCTGGAAACACCATATATTTT CASSPQTGSGNTIYF
NA TRBD1 TRBJ1-2 TRBV5-1 TGCGCCAGCAGCCAGACAGGGGGGAGTGACTATGGCTACACCTTC CASSQTGGSDYGYTF
NA NA TRBJ2-7 TRBV29-1 TGCAGCGCCTCAGGGCGGTCCTCCTACGAGCAGTACTTC CSASGRSSYEQYF
NA NA TRBJ2-2 TRBV6-5 TGTGCCAGCAGTCCCGGGTCGCGGGTGGCCGGGGAGCTGTTTTTT CASSPGSRVAGELFF
NA NA TRBJ1-5 TRBV7-2 TGTGCCAGCAGCTTAGCGCTCAACTTTGGTCAGCCCCAGCATTTT CASSLALNFGQPQHF
NA TRBD2 TRBJ2-5 TRBV4-1 TGCGCCAGCAGCCGTGGGGGGGGACTTCAAGAGACCCAGTACTTC CASSRGGGLQETQYF
once NA TRBJ2-4 TRBV18 TGTGCCAGCTCACCACAGAGTGGGCGAGCCAAAAACATTCAGTACTTC CASSPQSGRAKNIQYF
NA TRBD1 TRBJ1-5 TRBV19 TGTGCCATCTCCGGGACAGGGGTTCAGCCCCAGCATTTT CAISGTGVQPQHF
NA NA TRBJ1-3 TRBV19 TGTGCCAGTAGTACCACAGGGAGTTACGGAAACACCATATATTTT CASSTTGSYGNTIYF
NA TRBD1 TRBJ2-6 TRBV4-1 TGCGCCAGCAGCCAACAGACAGGGGCCGGTGGGGCCAACGTCCTGACTTTC CASSQQTGAGGANVLTF
once NA TRBJ1-1 TRBV14 TGTGCCAGCAGCGACAGCTTTCGGGCTTTCTTT CASSDSFRAFF
once TRBD2 TRBJ2-3 TRBV11-3 TGTGCCAGCAGCTTAGGGCTAGCGGGGAACACAGATACGCAGTATTTT CASSLGLAGNTDTQYF
NA TRBD2 TRBJ2-7 TRBV6-5 TGTGCCAGCAGTTACAGCGGGGTATACTTTGCGCAGTACTTC CASSYSGVYFAQYF
NA NA TRBJ2-7 TRBV18 TGTGCCAGCTCACCAATTACAGGGAAGAACGAGCAGTACTTC CASSPITGKNEQYF
NA NA TRBJ1-1 TRBV7-2 TGTGCCAGCAGCTTAGCGCGGAACACTGAAGCTTTCTTT CASSLARNTEAFF
NA NA TRBJ2-7 TRBV6-1 TGTGCCAGCACCCTGGGCAGCGGCTACGAGCAGTACTTC CASTLGSGYEQYF
NA TRBD2 TRBJ2-3 TRBV25-1 TGTGCCAGCAGTCGGCTAGCGGGAGGTACGCAGTATTTT CASSRLAGGTQYF
NA NA TRBJ2-7 TRBV10-3 TGTGCCATCAGCTTCTCGGTATCCGAGCAGTACTTC CAISFSVSEQYF
NA NA TRBJ1-5 TRBV9 TGTGCCAGCGGTGGAGGTCAGCCCCAGCATTTT CASGGGQPQHF
few NA TRBJ1-1 TRBV9 TGTGCCAGCAGCGTAGCTTTGAGTACTGAAGCTTTCTTT CASSVALSTEAFF
NA NA TRBJ1-4 TRBV6-6 TGTGCCAGCAGAAAGACGGACGGGGGGGAAAAACTGTTTTTT CASRKTDGGEKLFF
NA NA TRBJ2-1 TRBV9 TGTGCCAGCAGTGAGGCTAGTGACTACAATGAGCAGTTCTTC CASSEASDYNEQFF
NA TRBD1 TRBJ2-6 TRBV5-1 TGCGCCAGCAGCCCAGGGGGACCTCTCGGGGCCAACGTCCTGACTTTC CASSPGGPLGANVLTF
few NA TRBJ2-5 TRBV5-6 TGTGCCAGCAGCCCGATGGGAGTCCTAGAGACCCAGTACTTC CASSPMGVLETQYF
NA TRBD2 TRBJ2-3 TRBV30 TGTGCCTGGCGCACTAGCGGGAGCTCGGATACGCAGTATTTT CAWRTSGSSDTQYF
NA TRBD2 TRBJ2-3 TRBV9 TGTGCCAGCAGGAGAGGACTAGCGGGATCTAAATCCACAGATACGCGGTATTTT CASRRGLAGSKSTDTRYF